This T cell receptor (beta chain) was sequenced for a study of shared clonotypes between healthy human individuals. Regarding the study as a whole: Sharing across four donors was highest in naive CD4 (around 5%) and lowest in memory CD8 (0.4%).

With respect to this clone: Its antigen is still unknown.

Donors, healthy HIV-negative adults, lacked recent acute infections or vaccinations. From germline, CDR1 is SGHAT and CDR2 FQDESV (reference sequence). This CDR3 contains 11 residues. The ends were cut back, 8 bases at V and 9 bases at J, with 13 bases in the middle. Clones were sequenced by immunoSEQ multiplex PCR, and TCRdb holds only the in-frame ones, with some missing. The table includes 2 million to 3 million clones, 93% detected once. Sequencing input: naive CD4+ T cells from PBMCs. As for subset: CD45RA+ positively selected. This receptor was taken from a man between 18 and 29 years old in good health. Some clones in this sample may be carry-over from other donors' samples. The chain joins TRBV11-1 to TRBJ1-1; D is unclear. CDR3 amino acids: CASANGVKAFF. As DNA, the CDR3 is TGTGCCAGCGCCAATGGGGTTAAAGCTTTCTTT.